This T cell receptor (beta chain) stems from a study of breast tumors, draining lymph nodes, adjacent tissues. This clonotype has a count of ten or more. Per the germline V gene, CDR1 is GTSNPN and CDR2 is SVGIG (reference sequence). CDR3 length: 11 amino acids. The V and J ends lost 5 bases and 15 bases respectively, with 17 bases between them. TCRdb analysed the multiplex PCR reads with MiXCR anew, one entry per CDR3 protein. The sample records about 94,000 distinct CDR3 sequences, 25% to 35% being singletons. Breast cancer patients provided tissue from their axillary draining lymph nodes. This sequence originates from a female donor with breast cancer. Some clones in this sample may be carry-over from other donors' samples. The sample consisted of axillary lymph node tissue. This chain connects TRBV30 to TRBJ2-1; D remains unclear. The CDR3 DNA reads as TGTGCCTGGTCCGACGTTTACCTTTGGTTCTTC. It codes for CAWSDVYLWFF.